This is a list of T cell receptor beta chains from one sample in a study of metastatic and nonmetastatic thyroid tumors. TCRdb re-clonotyped the PCR reads via MiXCR. Here the sample spans some 55,000 clones, 30% being singletons. Sequencing input: blood. The source is a female donor with papillary thyroid cancer or a benign thyroid nodule (not recorded which). Some clones in this sample may be carry-over from other donors' samples. CDR3s include the opening cysteine and the closing phenylalanine or tryptophan.

j_gene,v_gene,len,CDR3aa
TRBJ2-2,TRBV5-1,15,CASSSTGGRTGELFF
TRBJ2-3,TRBV20-1,14,CSAETSGRTDTQYF
TRBJ1-1,TRBV6-1,14,CASLWGSRRTEAFF
TRBJ1-2,TRBV5-1,14,CASSLEGRNYGYTF
TRBJ2-7,TRBV24-1,14,CATSDFSSWDEQYF
TRBJ2-7,TRBV30,12,CAWSVGTDEQYF
TRBJ1-1,TRBV9,14,CASSVVGQGTEAFF
TRBJ2-5,TRBV3-1,14,CASSHLQGAETQYF
TRBJ1-2,TRBV6-1,15,CASRRGQGGGYGYTF
TRBJ1-5,TRBV5-3,18,CARSYGVPDSGGYQPQHF
TRBJ2-7,TRBV6-4,12,CASSRGANEQYF
TRBJ1-5,TRBV10-3,15,CAISERTGENQPQHF
TRBJ2-7,TRBV10-2,11,CASGSPYEQYF
TRBJ2-5,TRBV3-1,15,CASSQIGVLQETQYF
TRBJ1-2,TRBV28,12,CASRSTVTSYTF
TRBJ2-7,TRBV24-1,16,CATSESGQLGTNEQYF
TRBJ1-5,TRBV6-2/TRBV6-3,20,CASRPYIREVWKIGNQPQHF
TRBJ2-7,TRBV19,14,CASTKGQDSYEQYF
TRBJ1-2,TRBV30,11,CAWSVSKGYTF
TRBJ2-2,TRBV7-2,13,CASSLGTRNELFF
TRBJ2-7,TRBV7-7,14,CASSSLGGVDEQYF
TRBJ2-7,TRBV6-2/TRBV6-3,15,CASSYSRDNSYEQYF
TRBJ2-1,TRBV27,14,CASRGLAGNNEQFF
TRBJ2-5,TRBV10-3,18,CAISESDPGQGVGETQYF
TRBJ2-5,TRBV20-1,13,CSARGLASETQYF
TRBJ1-6,TRBV27,17,CASSLFSQSSYNSPLHF
TRBJ1-1,TRBV6-2/TRBV6-3,14,CASSHLGKDTEAFF
TRBJ2-7,TRBV9,15,CASSVGGGPTYEQYF
TRBJ2-7,TRBV20-1,15,CSARGHRAISYEQYF
TRBJ2-1,TRBV30,13,CAWSGPKYREQFF
TRBJ1-5,TRBV6-4,14,CASSVGEGGQPQHF
TRBJ2-5,TRBV6-2/TRBV6-3,16,CASSTLPGTGEETQYF
TRBJ1-3,TRBV6-1,15,CASSEAGTGGNTIYF
TRBJ2-7,TRBV5-1,15,CASSTVTGGDYEQYF
TRBJ2-1,TRBV7-2,14,CASSLGQRLNEQFF
TRBJ1-2,TRBV20-1,12,CSARVSGLGYTF
TRBJ2-1,TRBV19,15,CASSQPGRAFNEQFF
TRBJ2-3,TRBV24-1,13,CATSEPGADTQYF
TRBJ2-2,TRBV30,16,CAWRGGLAENTGELFF
TRBJ1-2,TRBV20-1,13,CSAGTGANYGYTF
TRBJ2-3,TRBV4-2,16,CASSQDGGVPGDTQYF
TRBJ2-3,TRBV7-6,20,CASTLNPGGLAGGNTDTQYF
TRBJ2-7,TRBV7-2,13,CASRRQQGGEQYF
TRBJ1-5,TRBV6-1,13,CASGVQGNQPQHF
TRBJ1-3,TRBV6-4,14,CASRTGDGGNTIYF
TRBJ2-5,TRBV6-1,11,CASSPAWTQYF
TRBJ2-1,TRBV12-3/TRBV12-4,11,CASSFSNEQFF
TRBJ1-6,TRBV5-1,15,CASSLPGQGDSPLHF
TRBJ2-1,TRBV11-2,16,CANSLGLAGWRGEQFF
TRBJ1-6,TRBV6-1,14,CASSPGTGTSPLRF
TRBJ2-3,TRBV4-1,16,CASSQGVAGATDTQYF
TRBJ2-1,TRBV20-1,16,CSAPGLAGGDRNEQFF
TRBJ2-1,TRBV25-1,15,CASSEDSGIDNEQFF
TRBJ2-1,TRBV3-1,15,CASSQDLREYNEQFF
TRBJ2-7,TRBV5-4,17,CASSFGAGGPVSYEQYF
TRBJ2-5,TRBV7-2,14,CASSWTASEGVQYF
TRBJ2-1,TRBV20-1,13,CSAAGQTYNEQFF